The 5 T cell receptor beta chains below all came from one sample that was sequenced in a study of STAT5B mutations in CD4+ large granular lymphocyte leukemia. The assay was immunoSEQ multiplex PCR, and TCRdb's table has in-frame clones only and misses some. Here the sample spans 23,000 or so clones, approximately 80% being singletons. The sequencing sample was made of CD4+ T cells from blood buffy coats. These receptors were taken from a human donor in good health.

This clone occurred a few times. The chain carries TRBV28 and TRBJ1-1, with D maybe TRBD1 (6 bases). In germline, CDR1 is MDHEN, CDR2 SYDVKM. This CDR3 region has 15 residues. Trimming cost V 5 bases and J 1 base, with 14 bases left between them. CDR3: CASSPPRGANTEAFF. The CDR3 nucleotides read TGTGCCAGCAGTCCCCCCCGGGGGGCGAACACTGAAGCTTTCTTT. The whole variable domain, remainder taken from reference TRBV28 and TRBJ1-1, is DVKVTQSSRYLVKRTGEKVFLECVQDMDHENMFWYRQDPGLGLRLIYFSYDVKMKEKGDIPEGYSVSREKKERFSLILESASTNQTSMYLCASSPPRGANTEAFFGQGTRLTVV.

The chain combines TRBV11-2 with TRBJ2-7; D is ambiguous. The CDR3 contains 12 residues. Germline CDR1 reads SGHAT; CDR2 reads FQNNGV. V lost 1 base and J lost 5, with 6 bases in between. CDR3 sequence reads: CASSLVVDEQYF. As DNA, the CDR3 is TGTGCCAGCAGCTTAGTGGTGGACGAGCAGTACTTC.

This chain connects TRBV6-1 to TRBJ1-1; D is perhaps TRBD1 (6 bases). The CDR3 contains 12 residues. Germline V lookup: CDR1 MNHNS, CDR2 SASEGT. Between the trimmed V and J ends, which lost 7 bases and 4 bases, there was a span of 10 bases. The CDR3 protein is CASILTGTEAFF. CDR3 bases: TGTGCCAGCATCCTGACAGGCACTGAAGCTTTCTTT.

This rearrangement joins TRBV5-1 to TRBJ2-7; D is unclear. The V gene lost 0 bases and the J gene lost 4 bases, with 8 bases spanning the gap. Germline assignment: CDR1 SGHRS and CDR2 YFSETQ. The CDR3 has 13 residues. The CDR3 loop reads CASSLATRYEQYF. The CDR3 DNA reads as TGCGCCAGCAGCTTGGCCACCAGGTACGAGCAGTACTTC.

The genes are TRBV10-3 and TRBJ2-1; tentatively, D is TRBD1 or TRBD2 (5 bases each). Deletions cut 6 bases from V and 13 bases from J, with 16 bases between. This CDR3 is 12 amino acids long. Germline CDR1 and CDR2: ENHRY and SYGVKD. CDR3 residues: CAISGPGLEQFF. CDR3 DNA sequence: TGTGCCATCAGCGGACCGGGGCTCGAACAGTTCTTC.